This entry lists 23 T cell receptor beta chains sequenced from one sample in a study of tumor-infiltrating T cells and Merkel cell polyomavirus. For the study at large: The study examined CD8+ T cells specific for the Merkel cell polyomavirus KLL epitope.

Data came from immunoSEQ multiplex PCR; TCRdb stores just in-frame clones and leaves some out. The sample consists of about 25,000 clones, nearly 90% of them appearing once. Immunohistochemistry showed robust Merkel cell polyomavirus Large T antigen staining in every patient's tumor. Material: lymph node tissue. Receptors were obtained from a man aged 50 to 60 with Merkel cell carcinoma.

V gene TRBV30 combines with J gene TRBJ2-2, with D tentatively TRBD1 (6 bases). This CDR3 comprises 17 residues. V lost 4 bases, J lost 3 bases, and 21 bases lay in between. Germline loops: CDR1 GTSNPN, CDR2 SVGIG (reference sequence). The CDR3 DNA follows: TGTGCCTGGAACCGGGACAAGGGCCTATGGGACACCGGGGAGCTGTTTTTT. This translates into CAWNRDKGLWDTGELFF.

The CDR3 sequence: CASSERWDNNQPQHF. CDR3 coding DNA: TGTGCCAGCAGTGAAAGGTGGGACAACAATCAGCCCCAGCATTTT. The chain couples TRBV6-1 to TRBJ1-5; D is perhaps TRBD1 (6 bases). Germline CDR1 MNHNS, CDR2 SASEGT. V was shortened by 2 bases and J by 3 bases, with 11 bases between the two germline ends. CDR3 length equals 15 residues.

The V call is TRBV28, the J call TRBJ2-7; D might be TRBD2 (6 bases). Germline loops: CDR1 MDHEN, CDR2 SYDVKM. Trimming took off 1 base at V and 4 bases at J, with 26 bases between the two ends. This CDR3 spans 19 amino acids. CDR3 loop: CASSLFPGRRPLPAYEQYF. The CDR3 region has the DNA TGTGCCAGCAGTTTATTCCCAGGGAGGAGGCCCCTTCCCGCTTACGAGCAGTACTTC.

This chain links TRBV6-6 with TRBJ2-5; no clear D. Germline CDR1 is MNHNY and CDR2 is SVGAGI (reference sequence). The CDR3 has 16 residues. V lost 7 bases to trimming and J lost 1 base, with 19 bases between them. The CDR3 is CASTLGPFKLQETQYF. The CDR3 coding sequence is TGTGCCAGCACCCTGGGCCCGTTCAAACTCCAAGAGACCCAGTACTTC.

The chain links TRBV7-2 to TRBJ2-7; 7 nucleotides align to TRBD2. This CDR3 has 17 residues. J gave up 0 bases and V 3 bases, and 11 bases lay outside the gene matches. Germline V lookup: CDR1 SGHTA, CDR2 FQGNSA. For the CDR3, the DNA is TGTGCCAGCAGCTTGCCCCTAGCGGACTTAAGCTCCTACGAGCAGTACTTC. Amino acid sequence: CASSLPLADLSSYEQYF. The whole variable domain, remainder taken from reference TRBV7-2 and TRBJ2-7, is GAGVSQSPSNKVTEKGKDVELRCDPISGHTALYWYRQSLGQGLEFLIYFQGNSAPDKSGLPSDRFSAERTGGSVSTLTIQRTQQEDSAVYLCASSLPLADLSSYEQYFGPGTRLTVT.

CDR3 nucleotides: TGTGCCAGCAGGGAACTTAGAGTTTCGCGGGCCAGTAACAATGAGCAGTTCTTC. Encoded protein: CASRELRVSRASNNEQFF. This chain joins TRBV7-8 and TRBJ2-1, with a tentative D call TRBD2 (5 bases). This CDR3 has 18 amino acids. Germline V CDR1 and CDR2: SGHVS, FQNEAQ. V was shortened by 6 bases and J by 5 bases, with 26 bases between the two germline ends.

This clone was detected once. V gene TRBV28 combines with J gene TRBJ1-2; 8 bases map to TRBD1. J was trimmed by 4 bases and V by 5 bases; bases with no gene match: 6. This CDR3 contains 14 residues. Germline V gene sequence: CDR1 MDHEN, CDR2 SYDVKM. CDR3 in DNA: TGTGCCAGCAGTGTACCAGGGGGCGCCTATGGCTACACCTTC. This sequence encodes CASSVPGGAYGYTF.

V is TRBV30 and J is TRBJ1-1; D is perhaps TRBD1 (5 bases). Deletions cut 7 bases from V and 3 bases from J, with 9 bases between. CDR1 and CDR2 from the germline V gene are GTSNPN and SVGIG (reference sequence). The CDR3 consists of 11 residues. This CDR3 is CAYAGHTEAFF. The DNA for the CDR3 is TGTGCCTACGCGGGGCACACTGAAGCTTTCTTT. The full variable domain, its missing parts supplied by reference TRBV30 and TRBJ1-1, is SQTIHQWPATLVQPVGSPLSLECTVEGTSNPNLYWYRQAAGRGLQLLFYSVGIGQISSEVPQNLSASRPQDRQFILSSKKLLLSDSGFYLCAYAGHTEAFFGQGTRLTVV.

The chain carries TRBV5-6 and TRBJ2-3; no firm D call. The V end was cut by 4 bases, the J end by 6 bases, with 9 bases between. CDR3 length equals 12 residues. Germline CDR1 SGHDT, CDR2 YYEEEE. In DNA form, the CDR3 reads TGTGCCAGCAGCAAACGACTGGATACGCAGTATTTT. Protein: CASSKRLDTQYF.

V usage is TRBV9 and J usage is TRBJ2-7; TRBD1 matches 10 bases. This CDR3 is 15 amino acids long. In germline, CDR1 is SGDLS, CDR2 YYNGEE. After removal of 3 bases from V and 0 bases from J, the junction contained 3 bases not matched to a gene. The CDR3 DNA reads as TGTGCCAGCAGCGAGGGACAGGGGAACTCCTACGAGCAGTACTTC. It is translated as CASSEGQGNSYEQYF. Combining the CDR3 with reference TRBV9 and TRBJ2-7 gives the whole variable domain DSGVTQTPKHLITATGQRVTLRCSPRSGDLSVYWYQQSLDQGLQFLIQYYNGEERAKGNILERFSAQQFPDLHSELNLSSLELGDSALYFCASSEGQGNSYEQYFGPGTRLTVT.

V gene TRBV9 combines with J gene TRBJ1-2, with no clear D. CDR1 is SGDLS, CDR2 YYNGEE, per germline. V was shortened by 10 bases and J by 7 bases, with 20 bases between the two germline ends. CDR3 size: 13 residues. The CDR3 spells CAGKTGASFGYTF. CDR3 nucleotides: TGTGCCGGCAAAACGGGAGCAAGCTTTGGCTACACCTTC.

The chain joins TRBV27 to TRBJ1-5, with 9 bases fitting TRBD1. The CDR3 sequence is 15 residues long. V gave up 0 bases and J gave up 9 bases; unmatched junction bases: 6. Germline V gives CDR1 MNHEY, CDR2 SMNVEV (reference sequence). The CDR3, as DNA: TGTGCCAGCAGTTTATCCGGGACAGGGCTTCGGCCCCAGCATTTT. Translation gives CASSLSGTGLRPQHF.

This sequence joins TRBV2 and TRBJ1-1; 7 bases are a match to TRBD1. CDR1 is SNHLY, CDR2 FYNNEI, per germline. The V gene end was trimmed by 6 bases and the J gene end by 1 base; junction bases not matched to a gene: 5. The length of the CDR3 is 14 residues. The chain's CDR3 is CASSTGVTNTEAFF. CDR3 bases: TGTGCCAGCAGCACAGGGGTAACGAACACTGAAGCTTTCTTT.

This clone was observed a few times. The gene calls are TRBV7-8 and TRBJ1-1; 7 positions agree with TRBD1. The J segment lost 6 bases and the V segment lost 3 bases, leaving 10 bases of the junction unmatched. The CDR3 contains 15 residues. Germline assignment: CDR1 SGHVS and CDR2 FQNEAQ. CDR3 in amino acids: CASSFSTSQGAEAFF. The CDR3 DNA is TGTGCCAGCAGCTTTAGCACATCCCAGGGGGCTGAAGCTTTCTTT.

The chain couples TRBV6-5 to TRBJ2-5, with 11 bases matching TRBD1. Germline assignment: CDR1 MNHEY and CDR2 SVGAGI. The ends lost 2 bases at V and 4 bases at J; junction bases unmatched: 3. This CDR3 is 15 amino acids long. CDR3 nucleotides: TGTGCCAGCAGTTACGGACAGGGGGCAGGAGAGACCCAGTACTTC. Protein product: CASSYGQGAGETQYF.

This clone is classed as medium-sized. As DNA, the CDR3 is TGTGCCACCAGCGGGTACAGGGTGGGCACTGAAGCTTTCTTT. Translation gives CATSGYRVGTEAFF. The J gene is TRBJ1-1, the V gene TRBV15; D is perhaps TRBD1 (6 bases). In germline, CDR1 is LNHNV, CDR2 YYDKDF (reference sequence). With 5 bases removed from V and 4 bases from J, the gap between germline ends came to 14 bases. The CDR3 extends over 14 amino acids.

The V and J genes are TRBV6-5 and TRBJ1-5; perhaps TRBD1 as D (5 bases). V was clipped by 2 bases and J by 3 bases, with 11 bases between them. This CDR3 is built from 15 residues. Germline CDR1 MNHEY, CDR2 SVGAGI. The CDR3 is CASSYDRRNNQPQHF. CDR3 DNA sequence: TGTGCCAGCAGTTACGACAGAAGAAACAATCAGCCCCAGCATTTT.

The chain is built from TRBV7-3 and TRBJ2-2; 9 bases match TRBD1. J was trimmed by 5 bases and V by 5 bases; bases with no gene match: 3. The CDR3 loop spans 14 amino acids. Germline assignment: CDR1 SGHTA and CDR2 FQGTGA. CDR3 bases: TGTGCCAGCAGCCGGGACAGGGCTACCGGGGAGCTGTTTTTT. This codes for CASSRDRATGELFF.

This chain connects TRBV18 to TRBJ1-3, with D unresolved. The CDR3 consists of 15 residues. V shed 0 bases and J shed 0 bases, with 6 bases lying between them. Germline V gene lookup returns CDR1 KGHSH and CDR2 LQKENI. CDR3 DNA: TGTGCCAGCTCACCACCGACAAACTCTGGAAACACCATATATTTT. Translation gives CASSPPTNSGNTIYF.

This chain joins TRBV28 and TRBJ1-2; D gene ambiguous. Per germline, CDR1 MDHEN and CDR2 SYDVKM. CDR3 size: 12 residues. V was shortened by 4 bases and J by 5 bases, with 8 bases between the two germline ends. The CDR3 region has the DNA TGTGCCAGCAGTTGGCAGAATTATGGCTACACCTTC. Translation: CASSWQNYGYTF.

The chain recombines TRBV2 with TRBJ2-1; 8 nucleotides match TRBD1. From germline, CDR1 is SNHLY and CDR2 FYNNEI. J lost 8 bases, V lost 6 bases, and 15 bases had no gene match. CDR3 size: 16 residues. CDR3 loop: CASSREMGQAGDEQFF. The CDR3 nucleotides read TGTGCCAGCAGCCGCGAAATGGGACAGGCTGGCGATGAGCAGTTCTTC.

V and J are TRBV6-4 and TRBJ2-3, with a weak D call TRBD1 (7 bases). Germline V gene lookup returns CDR1 MRHNA and CDR2 SNTAGT. This CDR3 comprises 12 residues. V was clipped by 2 bases and J by 9 bases, with 9 bases between them. CDR3 coding DNA: TGTGCCAGCAGTGACCAGGGGGGAACGCAGTATTTT. Residues: CASSDQGGTQYF.

The chain combines TRBV2 with TRBJ2-7; 8 positions match TRBD2. This CDR3 is built from 14 residues. The germline V gene encodes CDR1 SNHLY and CDR2 FYNNEI. J lost 0 bases, V lost 6 bases, and 4 bases had no gene match. CDR3 sequence (DNA): TGTGCCAGCAGGATGGCGGGAGGCTCCTACGAGCAGTACTTC. Translated: CASRMAGGSYEQYF.